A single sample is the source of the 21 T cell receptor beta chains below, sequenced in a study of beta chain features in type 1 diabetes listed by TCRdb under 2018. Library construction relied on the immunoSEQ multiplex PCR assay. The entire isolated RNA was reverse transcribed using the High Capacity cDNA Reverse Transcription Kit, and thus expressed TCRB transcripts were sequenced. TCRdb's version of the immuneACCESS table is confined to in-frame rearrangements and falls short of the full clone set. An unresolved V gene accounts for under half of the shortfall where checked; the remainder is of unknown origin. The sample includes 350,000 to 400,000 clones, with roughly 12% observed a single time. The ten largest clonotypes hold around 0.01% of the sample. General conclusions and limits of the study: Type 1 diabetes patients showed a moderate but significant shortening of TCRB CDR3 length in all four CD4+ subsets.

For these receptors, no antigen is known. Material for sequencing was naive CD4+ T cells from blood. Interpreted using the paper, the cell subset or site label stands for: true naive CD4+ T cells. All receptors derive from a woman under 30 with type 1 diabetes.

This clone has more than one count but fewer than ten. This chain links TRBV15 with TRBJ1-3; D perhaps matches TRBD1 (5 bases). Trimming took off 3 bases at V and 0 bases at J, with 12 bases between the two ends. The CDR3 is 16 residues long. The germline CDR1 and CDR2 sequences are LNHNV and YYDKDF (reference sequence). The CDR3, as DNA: TGTGCCACCAGCAGTCCCGACAGATTCTCTGGAAACACCATATATTTT. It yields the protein CATSSPDRFSGNTIYF.

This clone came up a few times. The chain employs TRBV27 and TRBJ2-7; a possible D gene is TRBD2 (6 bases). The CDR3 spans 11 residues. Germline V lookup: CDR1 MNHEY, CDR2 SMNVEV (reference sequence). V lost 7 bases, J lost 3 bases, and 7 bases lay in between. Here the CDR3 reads CASMRGYEQYF. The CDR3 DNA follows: TGTGCCAGCATGCGGGGCTACGAGCAGTACTTC.

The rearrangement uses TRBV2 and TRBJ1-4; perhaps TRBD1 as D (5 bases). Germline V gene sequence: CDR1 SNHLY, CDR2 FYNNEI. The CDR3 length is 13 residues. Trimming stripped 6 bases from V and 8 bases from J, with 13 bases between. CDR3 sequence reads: CASSAGSEEKLFF. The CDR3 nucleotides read TGTGCCAGCAGCGCAGGGTCGGAGGAAAAACTGTTTTTT.

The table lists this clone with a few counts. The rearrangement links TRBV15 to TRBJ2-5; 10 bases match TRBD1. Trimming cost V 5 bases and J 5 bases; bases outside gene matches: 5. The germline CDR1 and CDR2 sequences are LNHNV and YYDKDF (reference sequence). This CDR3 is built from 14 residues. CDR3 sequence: CATSRQGATETQYF. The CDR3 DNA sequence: TGTGCCACCAGCCGACAGGGGGCCACGGAGACCCAGTACTTC. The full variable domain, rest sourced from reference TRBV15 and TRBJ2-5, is DAMVIQNPRYQVTQFGKPVTLSCSQTLNHNVMYWYQQKSSQAPKLLFHYYDKDFNNEADTPDNFQSRRPNTSFCFLDIRSPGLGDTAMYLCATSRQGATETQYFGPGTRLLVL.

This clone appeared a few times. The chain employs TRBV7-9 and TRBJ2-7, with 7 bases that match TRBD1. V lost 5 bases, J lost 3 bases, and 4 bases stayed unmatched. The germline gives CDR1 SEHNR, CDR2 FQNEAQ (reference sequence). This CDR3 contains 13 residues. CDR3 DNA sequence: TGTGCCAGCAGCGCCGGGACAGTCTACGAGCAGTACTTC. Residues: CASSAGTVYEQYF. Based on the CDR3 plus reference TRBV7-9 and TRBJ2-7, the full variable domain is DTGVSQNPRHKITKRGQNVTFRCDPISEHNRLYWYRQTLGQGPEFLTYFQNEAQLEKSRLLSDRFSAERPKGSFSTLEIQRTEQGDSAMYLCASSAGTVYEQYFGPGTRLTVT.

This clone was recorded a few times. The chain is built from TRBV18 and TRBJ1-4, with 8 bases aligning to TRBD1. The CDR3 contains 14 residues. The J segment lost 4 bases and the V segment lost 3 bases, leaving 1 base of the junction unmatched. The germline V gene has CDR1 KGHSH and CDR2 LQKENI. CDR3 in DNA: TGTGCCAGCTCACCGGACAGGGTTAATGAAAAACTGTTTTTT. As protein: CASSPDRVNEKLFF.

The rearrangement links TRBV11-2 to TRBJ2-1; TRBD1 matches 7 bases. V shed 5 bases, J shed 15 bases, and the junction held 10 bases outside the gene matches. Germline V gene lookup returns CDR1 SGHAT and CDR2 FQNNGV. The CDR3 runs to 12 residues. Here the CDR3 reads CASSPRQGSRFF. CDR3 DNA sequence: TGTGCCAGCAGCCCACGACAGGGTTCACGGTTCTTC.

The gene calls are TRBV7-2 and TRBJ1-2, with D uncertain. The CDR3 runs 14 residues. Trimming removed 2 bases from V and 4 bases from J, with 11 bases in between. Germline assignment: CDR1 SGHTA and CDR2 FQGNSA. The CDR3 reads CASSLYRVAYGYTF. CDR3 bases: TGTGCCAGCAGCTTATACCGGGTTGCCTATGGCTACACCTTC. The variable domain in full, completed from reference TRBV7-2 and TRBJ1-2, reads GAGVSQSPSNKVTEKGKDVELRCDPISGHTALYWYRQSLGQGLEFLIYFQGNSAPDKSGLPSDRFSAERTGGSVSTLTIQRTQQEDSAVYLCASSLYRVAYGYTFGSGTRLTVV.

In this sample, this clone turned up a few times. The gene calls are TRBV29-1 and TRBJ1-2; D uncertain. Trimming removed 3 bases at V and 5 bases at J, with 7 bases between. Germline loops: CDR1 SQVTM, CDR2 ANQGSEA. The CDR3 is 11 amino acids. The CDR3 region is CSVDLEYGYTF. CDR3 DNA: TGCAGCGTTGATTTGGAGTATGGCTACACCTTC.

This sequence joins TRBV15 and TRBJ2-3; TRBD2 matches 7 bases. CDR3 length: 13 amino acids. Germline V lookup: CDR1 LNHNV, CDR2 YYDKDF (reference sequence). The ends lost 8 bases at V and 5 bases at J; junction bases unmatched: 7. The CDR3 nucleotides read TGTGCCACCGGGTCAGCGGGAAAAGATACGCAGTATTTT. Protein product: CATGSAGKDTQYF.

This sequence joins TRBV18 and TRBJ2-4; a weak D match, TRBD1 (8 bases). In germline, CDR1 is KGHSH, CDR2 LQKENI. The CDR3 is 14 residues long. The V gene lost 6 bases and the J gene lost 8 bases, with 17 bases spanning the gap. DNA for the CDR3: TGTGCCAGCTCCCGAGGACAGGGAGGGGACATTCAGTACTTC. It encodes CASSRGQGGDIQYF. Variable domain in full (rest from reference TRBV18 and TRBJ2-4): NAGVMQNPRHLVRRRGQEARLRCSPMKGHSHVYWYRQLPEEGLKFMVYLQKENIIDESGMPKERFSAEFPKEGPSILRIQQVVRGDSAAYFCASSRGQGGDIQYFGAGTRLSVL.

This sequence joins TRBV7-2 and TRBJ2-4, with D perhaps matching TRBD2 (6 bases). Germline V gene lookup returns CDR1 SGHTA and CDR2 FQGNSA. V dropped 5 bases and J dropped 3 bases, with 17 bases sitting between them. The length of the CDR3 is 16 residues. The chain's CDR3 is CASSLPRRVGKNIQYF. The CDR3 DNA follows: TGTGCCAGCAGCCTTCCTCGGAGGGTAGGCAAAAACATTCAGTACTTC.

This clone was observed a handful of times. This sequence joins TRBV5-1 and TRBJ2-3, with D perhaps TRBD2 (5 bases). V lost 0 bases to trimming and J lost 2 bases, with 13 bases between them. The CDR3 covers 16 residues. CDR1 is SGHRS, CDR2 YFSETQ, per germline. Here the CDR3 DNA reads TGCGCCAGCAGCTTGGGGCTAGCCGAAACCACAGATACGCAGTATTTT. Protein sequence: CASSLGLAETTDTQYF.

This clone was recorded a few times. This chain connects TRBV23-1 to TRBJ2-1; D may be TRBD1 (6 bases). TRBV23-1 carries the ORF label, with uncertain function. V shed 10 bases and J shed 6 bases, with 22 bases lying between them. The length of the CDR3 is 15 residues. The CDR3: CATLRGNRAGNEQFF. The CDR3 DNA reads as TGCGCCACCCTTCGAGGGAACAGGGCCGGCAATGAGCAGTTCTTC.

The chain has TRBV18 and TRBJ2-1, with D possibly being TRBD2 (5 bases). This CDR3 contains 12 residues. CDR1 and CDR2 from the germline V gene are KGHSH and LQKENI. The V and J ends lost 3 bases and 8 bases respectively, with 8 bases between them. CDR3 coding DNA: TGTGCCAGCTCACCGCAGAGGGATGAGCAGTTCTTC. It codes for CASSPQRDEQFF.

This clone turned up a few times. The DNA for the CDR3 is TGTGCCACCAGCAGAGATGGGGGGGACGATCAGCCCCAGCATTTT. As protein: CATSRDGGDDQPQHF. V gene TRBV15 combines with J gene TRBJ1-5; D might be TRBD1 (5 bases). Trimming removed 0 bases at V and 5 bases at J, with 11 bases between. From germline, CDR1 is LNHNV and CDR2 YYDKDF (reference sequence). The CDR3 consists of 15 residues. Complete variable domain (other parts from reference TRBV15 and TRBJ1-5): DAMVIQNPRYQVTQFGKPVTLSCSQTLNHNVMYWYQQKSSQAPKLLFHYYDKDFNNEADTPDNFQSRRPNTSFCFLDIRSPGLGDTAMYLCATSRDGGDDQPQHFGDGTRLSIL.

Written as DNA, the CDR3 is TGTGCCAGCTCACCACCGGTTGGTAGGGGTAATTCACCCCTCCACTTT. It encodes CASSPPVGRGNSPLHF. The chain recombines TRBV18 with TRBJ1-6, with a tentative D call TRBD1 (5 bases). V was shortened by 0 bases and J by 6 bases, with 12 bases between the two germline ends. Per the germline V gene, CDR1 is KGHSH and CDR2 is LQKENI. The CDR3 loop spans 16 amino acids. The complete variable domain, with remaining parts taken from reference TRBV18 and TRBJ1-6, reads NAGVMQNPRHLVRRRGQEARLRCSPMKGHSHVYWYRQLPEEGLKFMVYLQKENIIDESGMPKERFSAEFPKEGPSILRIQQVVRGDSAAYFCASSPPVGRGNSPLHFGNGTRLTVT.

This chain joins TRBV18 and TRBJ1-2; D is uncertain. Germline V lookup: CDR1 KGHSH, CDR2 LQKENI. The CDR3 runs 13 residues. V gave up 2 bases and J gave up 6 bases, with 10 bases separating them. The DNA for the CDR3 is TGTGCCAGCTCACCAGCGGAGGCTAATGGCTACACCTTC. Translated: CASSPAEANGYTF.

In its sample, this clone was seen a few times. The CDR3 nucleotides are TGCAGCGTTGCGGTGGGGAGCACTGAAGCTTTCTTT. Its protein product is CSVAVGSTEAFF. The rearrangement joins TRBV29-1 to TRBJ1-1; D unclear. The germline CDR1 and CDR2 sequences are SQVTM and ANQGSEA. The CDR3 sequence is 12 residues long. Trimming stripped 4 bases from V and 4 bases from J, with 10 bases between.

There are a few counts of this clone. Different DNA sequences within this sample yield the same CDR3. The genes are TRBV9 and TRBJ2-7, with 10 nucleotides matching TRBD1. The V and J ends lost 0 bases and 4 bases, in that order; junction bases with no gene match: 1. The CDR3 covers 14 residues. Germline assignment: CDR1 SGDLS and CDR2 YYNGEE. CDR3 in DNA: TGTGCCAGCAGCGTAGGACAGGGGGCGTACGAGCAGTACTTC. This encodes CASSVGQGAYEQYF.

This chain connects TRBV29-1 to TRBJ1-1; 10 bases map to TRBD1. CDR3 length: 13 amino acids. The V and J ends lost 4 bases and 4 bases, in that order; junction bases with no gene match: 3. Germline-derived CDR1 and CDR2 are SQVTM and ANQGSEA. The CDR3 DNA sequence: TGCAGCGTTGGGACAGGGGGACTCACTGAAGCTTTCTTT. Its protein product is CSVGTGGLTEAFF.